The 21 T cell receptor beta chains below were found in one sample sequenced in a study of cytomegalovirus exposure and HLA in healthy donors. Use of 60 Vbeta and 13 Jbeta primers characterized the PCR. Assay used: immunoSEQ multiplex PCR; TCRdb lists only in-frame clones, some missing. This sample has over 120,000 clones; 70% to 90% occur once, and the top ten carry around 2.5%. Sequencing used PBMCs. These receptors came from a man in his forties or fifties in good health and CMV-seronegative.

The V and J genes are TRBV9 and TRBJ1-5; D is possibly TRBD1 (5 bases). The CDR3 runs to 14 residues. The V end was cut by 0 bases, the J end by 4 bases, with 8 bases between. Per the germline V gene, CDR1 is SGDLS and CDR2 is YYNGEE. The CDR3 loop reads CASSVGGGNQPQHF. The CDR3 nucleotides are TGTGCCAGCAGCGTAGGGGGGGGGAATCAGCCCCAGCATTTT. Full variable domain (outside the CDR3, taken from reference TRBV9 and TRBJ1-5): DSGVTQTPKHLITATGQRVTLRCSPRSGDLSVYWYQQSLDQGLQFLIQYYNGEERAKGNILERFSAQQFPDLHSELNLSSLELGDSALYFCASSVGGGNQPQHFGDGTRLSIL.

V and J are TRBV7-2 and TRBJ2-7; 9 bases fit TRBD1. CDR1 and CDR2 (germline): SGHTA, FQGNSA. With 5 bases clipped from V and 4 bases from J, the junction kept 9 bases outside the gene matches. The CDR3 spans 15 residues. For the CDR3, the DNA is TGTGCCAGCAGCCCTCGACAGGGGGTTGGGTACGAGCAGTACTTC. Translated, it gives CASSPRQGVGYEQYF.

J is TRBJ2-2 and V is TRBV5-1, with 8 bases fitting TRBD2. This CDR3 has 15 residues. Germline CDR1 and CDR2: SGHRS and YFSETQ. V shed 0 bases, J shed 6 bases, and the junction held 4 bases outside the gene matches. CDR3 in amino acids: CASSLALGLAGELFF. The CDR3, as DNA: TGCGCCAGCAGCTTGGCCCTGGGACTAGCCGGGGAGCTGTTTTTT.

This clone has only a few counts. The chain links TRBV27 to TRBJ1-5; D is possibly TRBD1 (5 bases). V was shortened by 7 bases and J by 0 bases, with 16 bases between the two germline ends. The length of the CDR3 is 16 residues. Germline V lookup: CDR1 MNHEY, CDR2 SMNVEV (reference sequence). CDR3 in DNA: TGTGCCAGCATGAGCGGGGCACCTAATAGCAATCAGCCCCAGCATTTT. Residues: CASMSGAPNSNQPQHF.

The chain has TRBV5-6 and TRBJ2-5; maybe TRBD2 (5 bases). The V gene's germline CDR1 is SGHDT and CDR2 YYEEEE. V was pared by 4 bases and J by 5 bases, with 9 bases between. The CDR3 runs 12 residues. The CDR3 DNA reads as TGTGCCAGCAGCCCCACGGGGGAGACCCAGTACTTC. It translates to CASSPTGETQYF.

This clone came up once. The rearrangement links TRBV7-2 to TRBJ2-5; possibly TRBD2 for D (6 bases). Between the trimmed V and J ends, which lost 7 bases and 2 bases, there was a span of 14 bases. This CDR3 has 14 residues. Germline V gene data show CDR1 as SGHTA and CDR2 as FQGNSA. DNA of the CDR3: TGTGCCAGCACCCTGCGGGGACTGCAAGAGACCCAGTACTTC. It yields the protein CASTLRGLQETQYF.

The rearrangement links TRBV29-1 to TRBJ2-1; 10 bases fit TRBD1. In germline, CDR1 is SQVTM, CDR2 ANQGSEA. This CDR3 contains 14 residues. V was clipped by 4 bases and J by 6 bases; unmatched bases: 6. DNA for the CDR3: TGCAGCGTTGTTAGGGACAGGGGTGGCAATGAGCAGTTCTTC. Protein: CSVVRDRGGNEQFF.

Worth noting for this clone: This sample includes further DNA sequences coding for the same CDR3. This chain uses TRBV5-1 with TRBJ2-3; perhaps TRBD1 as D (6 bases). Trimming stripped 3 bases from V and 1 base from J, with 9 bases between. The CDR3 sequence is 14 residues long. Germline CDR1 reads SGHRS; CDR2 reads YFSETQ. CDR3 sequence: CASSSRQGTDTQYF. As DNA, the CDR3 is TGCGCCAGCAGCTCTCGACAGGGCACAGATACGCAGTATTTT.

The rearrangement links TRBV5-4 to TRBJ1-1; D not resolved. The length of the CDR3 is 13 residues. V lost 0 bases and J lost 2, with 5 bases in between. Germline CDR1 reads SGHNT; CDR2 reads YYREEE (reference sequence). The CDR3 bases are TGTGCCAGCAGCTTGGGAGGTAACACTGAAGCTTTCTTT. Translating it yields CASSLGGNTEAFF.

V and J are TRBV7-2 and TRBJ2-5; the match to TRBD2 covers 10 bases. Germline CDR1 SGHTA, CDR2 FQGNSA. This CDR3 comprises 16 residues. With 5 bases clipped from V and 2 bases from J, the junction kept 8 bases outside the gene matches. The chain's CDR3 is CASSPGVLAGQETQYF. The CDR3 bases are TGTGCCAGCAGCCCGGGGGTACTAGCGGGGCAAGAGACCCAGTACTTC.

This clone was counted a single time. V and J are TRBV18 and TRBJ1-5; D is uncertain. CDR1 and CDR2 (germline): KGHSH, LQKENI. Between the trimmed V and J ends, which lost 3 bases and 2 bases, there was a span of 14 bases. This CDR3 is 16 amino acids long. The CDR3 DNA is TGTGCCAGCTCACCCCCGGAGGGCTTTCGCAATCAGCCCCAGCATTTT. It specifies CASSPPEGFRNQPQHF.

This rearrangement joins TRBV6-5 to TRBJ2-5; 7 positions match TRBD1. Per germline, CDR1 MNHEY and CDR2 SVGAGI. This CDR3 contains 13 residues. Germline trimming cut 2 bases from V and 6 bases from J; bases unmatched to any gene: 3. CDR3 sequence: CASSYRDRKTQYF. The CDR3 coding sequence is TGTGCCAGCAGTTACCGGGACAGAAAGACCCAGTACTTC.

The chain recombines TRBV6-1 with TRBJ1-3; D is uncertain. From germline, CDR1 is MNHNS and CDR2 SASEGT. Deletions cut 0 bases from V and 0 bases from J, with 12 bases between. The CDR3 is made up of 17 amino acids. The CDR3: CASSEAWVGASGNTIYF. The CDR3 DNA follows: TGTGCCAGCAGTGAAGCTTGGGTCGGAGCCTCTGGAAACACCATATATTTT.

This rearrangement joins TRBV7-2 to TRBJ1-1; D is perhaps TRBD1 (6 bases). This CDR3 contains 12 residues. V lost 5 bases and J 14 bases, leaving 18 bases between the germline ends. Germline CDR1 and CDR2: SGHTA and FQGNSA. Written as DNA, the CDR3 is TGTGCCAGCAGCCGTTTGCCGGGACAATCATTCTTT. Its protein is CASSRLPGQSFF.

The CDR3 nucleotides are TGTGCCAGCAGCTTACTTGGGCTAGCGGGAGGGCCAGGCTACAATGAGCAGTTCTTC. This encodes CASSLLGLAGGPGYNEQFF. The V call is TRBV7-2, the J call TRBJ2-1; 12 positions match TRBD2. Germline loops: CDR1 SGHTA, CDR2 FQGNSA. The CDR3 runs 19 residues. Trimming at V came to 2 bases and at J to 3 bases, leaving 11 bases not matched to a gene. Together with reference TRBV7-2 and TRBJ2-1, the CDR3 gives the full variable domain: GAGVSQSPSNKVTEKGKDVELRCDPISGHTALYWYRQSLGQGLEFLIYFQGNSAPDKSGLPSDRFSAERTGGSVSTLTIQRTQQEDSAVYLCASSLLGLAGGPGYNEQFFGPGTRLTVL.

The rearrangement links TRBV18 to TRBJ2-5; tentative D call: TRBD2 (6 bases). In germline, CDR1 is KGHSH, CDR2 LQKENI. V lost 6 bases and J lost 0, with 20 bases in between. The CDR3 extends over 17 amino acids. The CDR3 reads CASSFSLAGGNQETQYF. The CDR3 nucleotides are TGTGCCAGCTCTTTTTCCCTCGCCGGGGGAAACCAAGAGACCCAGTACTTC.

The rearrangement joins TRBV6-5 to TRBJ2-3; 8 nucleotides match TRBD1. This CDR3 contains 14 residues. Unmatched junction bases numbered 4, after V lost 4 bases and J lost 4 bases. Germline CDR1 reads MNHEY; CDR2 reads SVGAGI. The chain's CDR3 is CASSSSDRADTQYF. The CDR3 DNA follows: TGTGCCAGCAGTTCCTCGGACAGGGCAGATACGCAGTATTTT.

This chain uses TRBV5-1 with TRBJ1-3; the D gene is possibly TRBD1 (6 bases). The CDR3 has 15 amino acids. The germline V and J ends were trimmed by 4 bases and 2 bases, with 13 bases remaining between them. The V gene's germline CDR1 is SGHRS and CDR2 YFSETQ. The CDR3 sequence is CASSREQGTGNTIYF. In DNA, the CDR3 is TGCGCCAGCAGCAGGGAACAGGGAACTGGAAACACCATATATTTT.

V and J are TRBV6-1 and TRBJ2-5, with 12 bases fitting TRBD2. Losses at the gene ends were 5 bases for V and 4 bases for J; bases not matched to a gene: 5. The CDR3 is 15 residues long. Germline loops: CDR1 MNHNS, CDR2 SASEGT. CDR3 loop: CASSPLAGGPETQYF. In DNA, the CDR3 is TGTGCCAGCAGTCCTCTAGCGGGAGGGCCAGAGACCCAGTACTTC.

The chain employs TRBV2 and TRBJ2-5; 9 bases are shared with TRBD2. Looked up from germline, CDR1 is SNHLY and CDR2 is FYNNEI. The CDR3 runs 14 residues. V was clipped by 2 bases and J by 7 bases; unmatched bases: 5. The CDR3: CASSELAGLVTQYF. DNA for the CDR3: TGTGCCAGCAGTGAACTAGCGGGATTGGTGACCCAGTACTTC.

In DNA, the CDR3 is TGTGCCAGTAGTATCTGGGGACAGGGCCGAGAGACCCAGTACTTC. Its translation: CASSIWGQGRETQYF. The chain employs TRBV19 and TRBJ2-5; TRBD1 matches 9 bases. The junction had 6 bases not matched to a gene; V was cut back by 3 bases and J by 4 bases. The CDR3 runs 15 residues. CDR1 and CDR2 from the germline V gene are LNHDA and SQIVND (reference sequence).